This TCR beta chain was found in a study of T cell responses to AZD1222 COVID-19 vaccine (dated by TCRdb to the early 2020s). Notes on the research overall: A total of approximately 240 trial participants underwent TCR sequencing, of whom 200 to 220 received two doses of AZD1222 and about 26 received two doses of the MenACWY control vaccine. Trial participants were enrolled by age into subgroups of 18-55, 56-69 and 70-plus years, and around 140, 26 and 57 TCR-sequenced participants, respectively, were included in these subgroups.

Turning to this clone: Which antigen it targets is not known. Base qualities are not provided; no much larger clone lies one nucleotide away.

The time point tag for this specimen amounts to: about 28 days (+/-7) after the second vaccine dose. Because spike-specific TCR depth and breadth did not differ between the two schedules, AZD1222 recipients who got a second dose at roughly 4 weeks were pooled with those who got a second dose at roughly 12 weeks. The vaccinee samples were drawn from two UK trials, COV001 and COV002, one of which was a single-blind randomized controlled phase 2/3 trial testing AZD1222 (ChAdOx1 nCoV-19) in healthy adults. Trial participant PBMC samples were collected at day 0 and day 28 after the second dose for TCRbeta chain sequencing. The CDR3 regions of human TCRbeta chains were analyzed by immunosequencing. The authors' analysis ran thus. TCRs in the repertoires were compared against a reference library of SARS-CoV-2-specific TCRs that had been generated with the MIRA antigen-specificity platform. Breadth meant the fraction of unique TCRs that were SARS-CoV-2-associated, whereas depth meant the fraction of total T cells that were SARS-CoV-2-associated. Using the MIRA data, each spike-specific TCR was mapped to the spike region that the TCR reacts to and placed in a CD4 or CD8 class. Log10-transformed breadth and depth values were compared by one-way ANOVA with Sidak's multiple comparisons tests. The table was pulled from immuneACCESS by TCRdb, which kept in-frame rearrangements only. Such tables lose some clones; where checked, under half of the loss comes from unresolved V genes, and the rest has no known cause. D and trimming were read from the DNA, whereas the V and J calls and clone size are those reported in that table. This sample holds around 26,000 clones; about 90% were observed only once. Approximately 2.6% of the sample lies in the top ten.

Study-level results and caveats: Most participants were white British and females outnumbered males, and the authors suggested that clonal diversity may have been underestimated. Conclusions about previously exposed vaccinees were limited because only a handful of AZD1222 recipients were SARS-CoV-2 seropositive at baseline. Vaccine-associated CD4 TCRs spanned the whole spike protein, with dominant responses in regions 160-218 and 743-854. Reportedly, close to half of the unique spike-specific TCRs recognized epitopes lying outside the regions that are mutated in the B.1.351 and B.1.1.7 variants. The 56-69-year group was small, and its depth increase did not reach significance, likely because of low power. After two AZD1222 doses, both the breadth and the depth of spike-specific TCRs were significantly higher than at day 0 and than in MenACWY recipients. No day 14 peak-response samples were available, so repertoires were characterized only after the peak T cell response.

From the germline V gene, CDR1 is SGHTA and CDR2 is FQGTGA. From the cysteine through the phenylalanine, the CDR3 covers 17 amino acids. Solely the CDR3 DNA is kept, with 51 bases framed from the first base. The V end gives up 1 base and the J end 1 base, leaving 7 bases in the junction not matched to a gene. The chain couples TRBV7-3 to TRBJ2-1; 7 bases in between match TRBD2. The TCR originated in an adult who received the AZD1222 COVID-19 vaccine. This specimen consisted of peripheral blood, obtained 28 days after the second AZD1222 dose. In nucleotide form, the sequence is TGTGCCAGCAGCTTAAGCGGGGGTAGCTCATCCTACAATGAGCAGTTCTTC. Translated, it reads CASSLSGGSSSYNEQFF.